This T cell receptor beta chain was identified in a study of blood T cell repertoires in COVID-19. The CDR3 runs 16 residues. J was trimmed by 7 bases and V by 3 bases; bases with no gene match: 9. Germline CDR1 and CDR2: KGHDR and SFDVKD. The repertoire was sequenced with immunoSEQ multiplex PCR; TCRdb's copy has only in-frame clones and lacks some. The data contain approximately 250,000 clones, 85% to 95% of them singletons. This sequence joins TRBV24-1 and TRBJ2-2, with TRBD2 matching over 8 bases. This clonotype was obtained from a man in his forties or fifties who had been exposed to COVID-19. The sample taken for sequencing was PBMCs or T cells enriched from blood (not recorded which). CDR3: CATSDVAGGRGGELFF. The CDR3 nucleotides are TGTGCCACCAGTGATGTCGCGGGGGGCCGGGGCGGGGAGCTGTTTTTT.